Listed below are T cell receptor beta chains from one sample, sequenced in a study of molecular identifiers for immune sequencing clone quantification. Each CDR3 protein gets one entry after TCRdb re-called the PCR reads with MiXCR. The sample lists fewer than 350,000 distinct CDR3 sequences; 20% to 25% were seen once. What was sequenced was naive CD8+ T cells from blood, with Jurkat cell RNA spiked in. The receptors stem from a human donor in good health. Some libraries in this study had Jurkat cell RNA spiked in. Each CDR3 is given with its conserved first and last residue. The order of the fields is clone size, J gene, V gene, D gene, CDR3 DNA, CDR3 protein. A D gene is named only where the DNA matches it firmly. Clone sizes are given selectively: once, few, many, or a class where the clone is expanded.

size: .
J: TRBJ2-5
V: TRBV9
D: TRBD2
DNA: TGTGCCAGCAGCGTGGGAGGGGCCAACCAAGAGACCCAGTACTTC
CDR3: CASSVGGANQETQYF

size: few
J: TRBJ1-3
V: TRBV7-9
D: .
DNA: TGTGCCAGCGTGGTGGGGGGGCCTGGAAACACCATATATTTT
CDR3: CASVVGGPGNTIYF

size: many
J: TRBJ1-1
V: TRBV7-9
D: .
DNA: TGTGCCAGCAGTTTGCCCGGGAACACTGAAGCTTTCTTT
CDR3: CASSLPGNTEAFF

size: many
J: TRBJ1-4
V: TRBV28
D: TRBD1
DNA: TGTGCCAGCATCGGGACAGGGAGGAGTGAAAAACTGTTTTTT
CDR3: CASIGTGRSEKLFF

size: few
J: TRBJ2-3
V: TRBV29-1
D: .
DNA: TGCAGCGGCTCGGGGGATAAATCTAGCACAGATACGCAGTATTTT
CDR3: CSGSGDKSSTDTQYF

size: many
J: TRBJ2-4
V: TRBV12-5
D: .
DNA: TGTGCTAGTGGTTTGACAGGGCTTACGGACATTCAGTACTTC
CDR3: CASGLTGLTDIQYF

size: .
J: TRBJ2-3
V: TRBV4-1
D: .
DNA: TGCGCCAGCAGCTATCCCGGGACAACTTCTAGCACAGATACGCAGTATTTT
CDR3: CASSYPGTTSSTDTQYF

size: .
J: TRBJ1-1
V: TRBV11-2
D: .
DNA: TGTGCCAGCAGCTTAAATTGGGAAGGGGCGTTGAACACTGAAGCTTTCTTT
CDR3: CASSLNWEGALNTEAFF

size: many
J: TRBJ2-1
V: TRBV12-3/TRBV12-4
D: .
DNA: TGTGCCAGCATCCACGAGTGGAGCTCCTACAATGAGCAGTTCTTC
CDR3: CASIHEWSSYNEQFF

size: many
J: TRBJ1-1
V: TRBV2
D: TRBD1
DNA: TGTGCCAGCAACTGGGACAGGGAAGGAAACACTGAAGCTTTCTTT
CDR3: CASNWDREGNTEAFF

size: many
J: TRBJ2-5
V: TRBV29-1
D: TRBD1
DNA: TGCAGCGTCGGGACAGGGGTTGGACAAGAGACCCAGTACTTC
CDR3: CSVGTGVGQETQYF

size: many
J: TRBJ2-7
V: TRBV6-5
D: .
DNA: TGTGCCAGCAGTAGCCCTGGGAGTGGATACGAGCAGTACTTC
CDR3: CASSSPGSGYEQYF

size: many
J: TRBJ1-4
V: TRBV9
D: TRBD1
DNA: TGTGCCAGCAGCGTAGGAGGGACAGATAATGAAAAACTGTTTTTT
CDR3: CASSVGGTDNEKLFF

size: many
J: TRBJ2-7
V: TRBV27
D: .
DNA: TGTGCCAGCAGTACACAGGGGCGGGGGTACGAGCAGTACTTC
CDR3: CASSTQGRGYEQYF

size: .
J: TRBJ2-5
V: TRBV14
D: .
DNA: TGTGCCAGCAGCCAAGTTTTCGAGACCCAGTACTTC
CDR3: CASSQVFETQYF

size: many
J: TRBJ1-5
V: TRBV4-3
D: .
DNA: TGCGCCAGCAGCCAAGATTGGTCCCTGGGGCTGGGAGATCAGCCCCAGCATTTT
CDR3: CASSQDWSLGLGDQPQHF

size: many
J: TRBJ1-5
V: TRBV7-2
D: .
DNA: TGTGCCAGCAGCTTCTGGGACATGGGAAATCAGCCCCAGCATTTT
CDR3: CASSFWDMGNQPQHF

size: many
J: TRBJ2-1
V: TRBV7-2
D: TRBD2
DNA: TGTGCCAGCAGGGGGACTAGCGGGGGGGCCAATGAGCAGTTCTTC
CDR3: CASRGTSGGANEQFF

size: many
J: TRBJ1-5
V: TRBV27
D: .
DNA: TGTGCCAGCAGTTGGCAAAGCAATCAGCCCCAGCATTTT
CDR3: CASSWQSNQPQHF

size: few
J: TRBJ2-6
V: TRBV19
D: TRBD2
DNA: TGTGCCAGTAGTGTAACGGGACTAGCGGGAGGGCCGGGGGCCAACGTCCTGACTTTC
CDR3: CASSVTGLAGGPGANVLTF

size: many
J: TRBJ1-5
V: TRBV19
D: .
DNA: TGTGCCAGTAGTATAGATTTTGGGGGGATGAAGCCCCAGCATTTT
CDR3: CASSIDFGGMKPQHF

size: .
J: TRBJ2-5
V: TRBV10-2
D: .
DNA: TGCGCCAGCAACACGATATTACAAGAGACCCAGTGCTTC
CDR3: CASNTILQETQCF

size: many
J: TRBJ1-2
V: TRBV19
D: .
DNA: TGTGCCAGTAGCGAAGTGCGGGCTTTAAGACATGGCTACACCTTC
CDR3: CASSEVRALRHGYTF

size: many
J: TRBJ1-1
V: TRBV29-1
D: TRBD1
DNA: TGCAGCGGGGACAGGGGGGTATACACTGAAGCTTTCTTT
CDR3: CSGDRGVYTEAFF

size: .
J: TRBJ2-7
V: TRBV20-1
D: .
DNA: TGCAGTGCTTCCCAGGGGCTGGGAGAGCAGTACTTC
CDR3: CSASQGLGEQYF

size: many
J: TRBJ1-2
V: TRBV29-1
D: .
DNA: TGCAGCGTTGAAGATCGTACGGAGTATGGCTACACCTTC
CDR3: CSVEDRTEYGYTF

size: many
J: TRBJ2-5
V: TRBV4-1
D: .
DNA: TGCGCCAGCAGCCAAGAGGGAGGAGTGGAGACCCAGTACTTC
CDR3: CASSQEGGVETQYF

size: many
J: TRBJ2-3
V: TRBV9
D: TRBD1
DNA: TGTGCCAGCAGCGAGGGACAGGGGTTGGATACGCAGTATTTT
CDR3: CASSEGQGLDTQYF

size: many
J: TRBJ2-3
V: TRBV5-5
D: TRBD2
DNA: TGTGCCAGCAGAAAAACTAGCGGAAGCACAGATACGCAGTATTTT
CDR3: CASRKTSGSTDTQYF

size: .
J: TRBJ2-1
V: TRBV27
D: .
DNA: TGTGCCAGCAGTTTTAGGGTTGGCAATGAGCAGTTCTTC
CDR3: CASSFRVGNEQFF

size: many
J: TRBJ1-1
V: TRBV29-1
D: .
DNA: TGCAGCGTTGAAGGGGGGAAGGTGGCCACTGAAGCTTTCTTT
CDR3: CSVEGGKVATEAFF

size: many
J: TRBJ1-1
V: TRBV7-2
D: .
DNA: TGTGCCAGCAGCTTCTTCGCGACAACTGAAGCTTTCTTT
CDR3: CASSFFATTEAFF

size: few
J: TRBJ2-5
V: TRBV27
D: .
DNA: TGTGCCAGTAACACCCGAAGGGGGACCCAGTACTTC
CDR3: CASNTRRGTQYF

size: few
J: TRBJ2-5
V: TRBV24-1
D: .
DNA: TGTGCCACCAGTGATTTGCGGGTTTTCCAGTACTTC
CDR3: CATSDLRVFQYF

size: .
J: TRBJ1-2
V: TRBV13
D: .
DNA: TGTGCCAGCAGTTTATCAGCCGCCCCGGGACACCCCTTC
CDR3: CASSLSAAPGHPF

size: .
J: TRBJ2-7
V: TRBV20-1
D: .
DNA: TGCAGTGCTAGAGTAGTCGTGGGCCGCCATGCCTACGAGCAGTACTTC
CDR3: CSARVVVGRHAYEQYF

size: many
J: TRBJ2-3
V: TRBV27
D: .
DNA: TGTGCCAGCACTTGGACGGGGAGCACAGATACGCAGTATTTT
CDR3: CASTWTGSTDTQYF

size: many
J: TRBJ2-7
V: TRBV29-1
D: .
DNA: TGCAGCGTTAATATCGGGGGCGAGCAGTACTTC
CDR3: CSVNIGGEQYF

size: many
J: TRBJ2-5
V: TRBV7-9
D: TRBD2
DNA: TGTGCCAGCAGCTTAGCTAGCGGGAGCTTCGAGACCCAGTACTTC
CDR3: CASSLASGSFETQYF

size: few
J: TRBJ2-3
V: TRBV20-1
D: TRBD2
DNA: TGCAGTGCTGGGGATCTAGCGGAGGCTCTGGATACGCAGTATTTT
CDR3: CSAGDLAEALDTQYF

size: many
J: TRBJ2-7
V: TRBV12-3/TRBV12-4
D: .
DNA: TGTGCCAGCAGTGACCTAGCCGGGGCCTACGAGCAGTACTTC
CDR3: CASSDLAGAYEQYF

size: many
J: TRBJ2-7
V: TRBV19
D: .
DNA: TGTGCCAGTAGTATCGGAGGCAGAACCTACGAGCAGTACTTC
CDR3: CASSIGGRTYEQYF

size: few
J: TRBJ1-3
V: TRBV2
D: .
DNA: TGTGCCAGCAGTGACCGTGGACACCTCTCTGGAAACACCATATATTTT
CDR3: CASSDRGHLSGNTIYF

size: many
J: TRBJ2-7
V: TRBV6-5
D: TRBD1
DNA: TGTGCCAGCAGTTACTCGGGGGACAGGTACGAGCAGTACTTC
CDR3: CASSYSGDRYEQYF

size: many
J: TRBJ1-1
V: TRBV6-5
D: TRBD1
DNA: TGTGCCAGCCGGGACAGGGCGAACACTGAAGCTTTCTTT
CDR3: CASRDRANTEAFF

size: many
J: TRBJ1-2
V: TRBV7-9
D: .
DNA: TGTGCCAGCAGTGACACCCGCAATAACTATGGCTACACCTTC
CDR3: CASSDTRNNYGYTF

size: many
J: TRBJ1-5
V: TRBV12-3/TRBV12-4
D: .
DNA: TGTGCCAGCAGCTCCGGGAGAATTACTAATCAGCCCCAGCATTTT
CDR3: CASSSGRITNQPQHF

size: many
J: TRBJ2-1
V: TRBV30
D: .
DNA: TGTGCCTGGGAGGGCCGGTTCTTC
CDR3: CAWEGRFF

size: few
J: TRBJ1-2
V: TRBV20-1
D: .
DNA: TGCAGTCCTTACCCGGAAGGGAATTATAACTATGGCTACACCTTC
CDR3: CSPYPEGNYNYGYTF

size: few
J: TRBJ1-3
V: TRBV28
D: .
DNA: TGTGCCAGCAGTCCTAGGGGAGGTCTACGTTCAAACACCATATATTTT
CDR3: CASSPRGGLRSNTIYF

size: many
J: TRBJ2-7
V: TRBV28
D: TRBD1
DNA: TGTGCCAGCGAGCCCCCGGGACAGGGCTACGAGCAGTACTTC
CDR3: CASEPPGQGYEQYF

size: few
J: TRBJ2-3
V: TRBV11-2
D: TRBD2
DNA: TGTGCCAGCAGCTTAGTAACTAGCGGGGGGTTAATCTCAGATACGCAGTATTTT
CDR3: CASSLVTSGGLISDTQYF

size: many
J: TRBJ1-1
V: TRBV4-1
D: .
DNA: TGCGCCAGCAGCCCATACACGAGTCTTGAAGCTTTCTTT
CDR3: CASSPYTSLEAFF